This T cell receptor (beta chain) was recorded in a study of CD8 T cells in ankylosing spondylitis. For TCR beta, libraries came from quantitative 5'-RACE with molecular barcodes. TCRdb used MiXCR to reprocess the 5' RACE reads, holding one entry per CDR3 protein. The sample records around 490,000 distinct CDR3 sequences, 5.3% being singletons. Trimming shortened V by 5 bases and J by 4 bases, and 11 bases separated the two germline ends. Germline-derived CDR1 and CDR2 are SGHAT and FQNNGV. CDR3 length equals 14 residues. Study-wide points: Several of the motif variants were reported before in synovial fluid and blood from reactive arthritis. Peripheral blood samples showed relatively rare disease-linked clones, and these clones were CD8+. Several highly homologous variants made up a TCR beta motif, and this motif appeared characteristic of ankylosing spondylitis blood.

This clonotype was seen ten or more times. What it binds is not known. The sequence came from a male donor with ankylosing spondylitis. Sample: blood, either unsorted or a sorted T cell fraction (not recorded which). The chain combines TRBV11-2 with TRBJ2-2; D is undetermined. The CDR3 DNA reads TGTGCCAGCAGCATGACTCGATTCACCGGGGAGCTGTTTTTT. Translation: CASSMTRFTGELFF.